These 22 T cell receptor beta chains came from one sample sequenced in a study of OX40 agonist ivuxolimab in advanced cancers. Produced via immunoSEQ multiplex PCR; TCRdb's table is partial and in-frame only. Of about 23,000 clones in the sample, 88% are singletons; the top ten hold about 33%. The source was CD4+ or CD8+ T cells sorted from blood, collected in a trial of the OX40 agonist ivuxolimab. These receptors all come from an adult with an advanced solid tumor such as melanoma, head and neck, liver or kidney cancer.

This clone has only a few counts. The J gene is TRBJ2-7, the V gene TRBV7-9, with unresolved D. Germline loops: CDR1 SEHNR, CDR2 FQNEAQ (reference sequence). This CDR3 region has 11 residues. The V gene lost 7 bases and the J gene lost 5 bases, with 9 bases spanning the gap. The DNA for the CDR3 is TGTGCCAGCACTCGCGGACACGAGCAGTACTTC. Encoded protein: CASTRGHEQYF.

The chain uses TRBV19 and TRBJ2-1; the D gene is possibly TRBD1 (6 bases). Germline CDR1 and CDR2: LNHDA and SQIVND (reference sequence). CDR3 length: 12 residues. V was shortened by 7 bases and J by 8 bases, with 12 bases between the two germline ends. Written as DNA, the CDR3 is TGTGCCAGTATCAACAGGGACCATGAGCAGTTCTTC. Encoded protein: CASINRDHEQFF.

V gene TRBV5-1 combines with J gene TRBJ2-7, with 11 bases matching TRBD1. Unmatched junction bases numbered 10, after V lost 4 bases and J lost 7 bases. The CDR3 is 15 amino acids. Germline CDR1 is SGHRS and CDR2 is YFSETQ. The CDR3 sequence is CASSVEDRGPREQYF. DNA for the CDR3: TGCGCCAGCAGCGTTGAGGACAGGGGGCCTCGAGAGCAGTACTTC.

V is TRBV6-1 and J is TRBJ1-2, with D possibly being TRBD1 (6 bases). The ends were cut back, 0 bases at V and 4 bases at J, with 15 bases in the middle. CDR1 and CDR2 from the germline V gene are MNHNS and SASEGT. The CDR3 is made up of 16 amino acids. The CDR3 nucleotides are TGTGCCAGCAGTGAAGCGCGAGGGGGAGAAGGCTATGGCTACACCTTC. This encodes CASSEARGGEGYGYTF.

The CDR3 region is CASRKQGGYEQYF. CDR3 sequence (DNA): TGTGCCAGCAGAAAACAGGGAGGATACGAGCAGTACTTC. This chain links TRBV25-1 with TRBJ2-7; either TRBD1 or TRBD2 may fit D (6 bases each). The CDR3 sequence is 13 residues long. Germline CDR1 MGHDK, CDR2 SYGVNS. Trimming removed 6 bases from V and 4 bases from J, with 13 bases in between.

The J gene is TRBJ2-1, the V gene TRBV15; 12 bases line up with TRBD2. The CDR3 consists of 17 residues. With V trimmed by 0 bases and J by 4 bases, 4 bases remained unmatched. Germline V gene data show CDR1 as LNHNV and CDR2 as YYDKDF (reference sequence). The CDR3 nucleotides are TGTGCCACCAGCAGAGATCGACTAGCGGGAGTTTACAATGAGCAGTTCTTC. Translation: CATSRDRLAGVYNEQFF.

This chain connects TRBV19 to TRBJ1-5, with D tentatively TRBD1 (5 bases). Trimming removed 5 bases from V and 0 bases from J, with 8 bases in between. CDR1 LNHDA and CDR2 SQIVND come from the germline V gene (reference sequence). The CDR3 sequence is 14 residues long. The CDR3 loop is CASSGRDSNQPQHF. The CDR3 DNA is TGTGCCAGTAGTGGCAGGGATAGCAATCAGCCCCAGCATTTT.

The chain couples TRBV2 to TRBJ1-5; 7 nucleotides agree with TRBD1. The CDR3 extends over 22 amino acids. Germline CDR1 reads SNHLY; CDR2 reads FYNNEI. The junction had 21 bases not matched to a gene; V was cut back by 1 base and J by 0 bases. The CDR3 protein is CASSEGQIRMTGKNLSNQPQHF. The CDR3 DNA follows: TGTGCCAGCAGTGAAGGACAAATAAGGATGACAGGGAAAAACCTTAGCAATCAGCCCCAGCATTTT.

The gene calls are TRBV10-3 and TRBJ1-1, with 7 positions matching TRBD1. Germline assignment: CDR1 ENHRY and CDR2 SYGVKD. Germline trimming cut 3 bases from V and 0 bases from J; bases unmatched to any gene: 7. This CDR3 spans 16 amino acids. The DNA of the CDR3 is TGTGCCATCAGTGACCGGGACAGAGTGATGAACACTGAAGCTTTCTTT. Its protein is CAISDRDRVMNTEAFF.

This chain links TRBV29-1 with TRBJ1-1, with a tentative D call TRBD1 (5 bases). The CDR3 has 15 amino acids. The germline V gene has CDR1 SQVTM and CDR2 ANQGSEA. The germline V and J ends were trimmed by 4 bases and 4 bases, with 19 bases remaining between them. The chain's CDR3 is CSVATPRGDGTEAFF. The CDR3 bases are TGCAGCGTTGCAACCCCTAGAGGGGACGGCACTGAAGCTTTCTTT.

The chain joins TRBV6-6 to TRBJ1-2; D is ambiguous. V was shortened by 0 bases and J by 4 bases, with 0 bases between the two germline ends. This CDR3 has 11 amino acids. Germline CDR1 MNHNY, CDR2 SVGAGI (reference sequence). CDR3 in amino acids: CASSYSYGYTF. The CDR3 bases are TGTGCCAGCAGTTACTCCTATGGCTACACCTTC.

This chain connects TRBV29-1 to TRBJ2-1, with 8 bases lining up with TRBD2. V gave up 6 bases and J gave up 4 bases; unmatched junction bases: 8. Germline CDR1 and CDR2: SQVTM and ANQGSEA. CDR3 size: 14 residues. Here the CDR3 DNA reads TGCAGCGTAGCACTAGCGGAGAGATACAATGAGCAGTTCTTC. Translating gives CSVALAERYNEQFF.

This chain joins TRBV5-1 and TRBJ1-4; maybe TRBD1 (5 bases). The V end was cut by 4 bases, the J end by 4 bases, with 11 bases between. CDR1 and CDR2 (germline): SGHRS, YFSETQ. CDR3 length: 14 amino acids. The CDR3 sequence is CASSRDGNNEKLFF. In DNA, the CDR3 is TGCGCCAGCAGCCGGGACGGAAATAATGAAAAACTGTTTTTT.

This rearrangement joins TRBV9 to TRBJ1-2; 9 bases are shared with TRBD1. CDR1 is SGDLS and CDR2 is YYNGEE in the germline V gene. The trim removed 3 bases at V and 8 bases at J, leaving 8 bases unmatched. CDR3 length: 14 residues. Here the CDR3 DNA reads TGTGCCAGCAGCGCCGACAGGGGGATAGGAGGCTACACCTTC. Its protein product is CASSADRGIGGYTF.

The chain recombines TRBV15 with TRBJ2-3; 7 positions agree with TRBD1. The CDR3 runs 15 residues. Germline V gives CDR1 LNHNV, CDR2 YYDKDF (reference sequence). Unmatched junction bases numbered 3, after V lost 1 base and J lost 2 bases. The CDR3 region has the DNA TGTGCCACCAGCAGAGGGACAGGTACCACAGATACGCAGTATTTT. Its translation is CATSRGTGTTDTQYF.

The rearrangement links TRBV6-4 to TRBJ2-3, with 10 bases aligning to TRBD2. There are 16 residues in the CDR3. V lost 6 bases and J lost 3; bases outside the gene matches: 9. In germline, CDR1 is MRHNA, CDR2 SNTAGT. The CDR3 spells CASRLNSGRTTDTQYF. CDR3 nucleotide sequence: TGTGCCAGCAGGCTCAATAGCGGGAGGACTACAGATACGCAGTATTTT.

The chain is built from TRBV7-6 and TRBJ1-5, with a possible D match to TRBD1 (6 bases). From germline, CDR1 is SGHVS and CDR2 FNYEAQ. CDR3 length equals 14 residues. V was pared by 5 bases and J by 4 bases, with 12 bases between. CDR3 amino acids: CASSLGQPNQPQHF. Here the CDR3 DNA reads TGTGCCAGCAGCCTTGGACAGCCAAATCAGCCCCAGCATTTT.

The chain combines TRBV5-1 with TRBJ2-2, with D possibly called TRBD1 or TRBD2 (6 bases each). The length of the CDR3 is 16 residues. V lost 3 bases and J 3 bases, leaving 15 bases between the germline ends. Germline-derived CDR1 and CDR2 are SGHRS and YFSETQ. CDR3 in amino acids: CASSSPEGGDTGELFF. The CDR3, as DNA: TGCGCCAGCAGCTCCCCTGAGGGGGGCGACACCGGGGAGCTGTTTTTT.

This sequence joins TRBV10-1 and TRBJ1-2, with D uncertain. The CDR3 has 12 residues. V shed 7 bases and J shed 4 bases, with 10 bases lying between them. Germline CDR1 is WNHNN and CDR2 is SYGVQD (reference sequence). The CDR3 spells CASKDGFYGYTF. CDR3 in DNA: TGCGCCAGCAAGGACGGTTTCTATGGCTACACCTTC.

The rearrangement uses TRBV2 and TRBJ2-2, with D maybe TRBD2 (6 bases). Trimming took 3 bases from V and 0 from J, leaving 8 bases between them. CDR3 length: 15 amino acids. The germline V gene has CDR1 SNHLY and CDR2 FYNNEI. CDR3 sequence (DNA): TGTGCCAGCAGTGAGGAGGGGTCGAACACCGGGGAGCTGTTTTTT. Protein: CASSEEGSNTGELFF.

In its sample, this clone was seen a few times. DNA for the CDR3: TGCAGCGTTGAAGATCTGAGAGCTGGCTACACCTTC. Its translation: CSVEDLRAGYTF. V is TRBV29-1 and J is TRBJ1-2; D remains ambiguous. Germline V gene sequence: CDR1 SQVTM, CDR2 ANQGSEA. The V and J ends lost 0 bases and 7 bases respectively, with 9 bases between them. This CDR3 region has 12 residues.

The count of this clone is one. CDR3 protein: CASSLAGRNYGYTF. CDR3 DNA sequence: TGTGCCAGCAGCTTGGCAGGGCGTAACTATGGCTACACCTTC. This rearrangement joins TRBV7-8 to TRBJ1-2; the D gene is possibly TRBD1 (5 bases). The CDR3 has 14 amino acids. V lost 3 bases, J lost 1 base, and 9 bases lay in between. Germline-derived CDR1 and CDR2 are SGHVS and FQNEAQ.